This T cell receptor beta chain derives from a study of T-cell reconstitution after alpha-beta-depleted transplantation in children. The V gene's germline CDR1 is MNHEY and CDR2 SMNVEV (reference sequence). V was clipped by 0 bases and J by 4 bases; unmatched bases: 7. The CDR3 length is 16 residues. This clonotype has at least ten counts. Unique molecular identifiers were used to barcode this TCRbeta library. TCRdb itself ran the PCR reads through MiXCR, one entry per CDR3 protein. The sample includes fewer than 550,000 distinct CDR3 sequences, around 10% of them seen just once. The chain combines TRBV27 with TRBJ2-3, with 7 nucleotides matching TRBD2. The sequencing used PBMCs, mostly from graft donor cells, collected 180 days after TCRalphabeta/CD19-depleted stem cell transplant. The TCR was taken from a female patient between 2 and 15 years old who had a stem cell transplant for aplastic anemia, so the T cells may come from the graft donor. Here the CDR3 reads CASSLSPGGGADTQYF. The CDR3, as DNA: TGTGCCAGCAGTTTATCGCCGGGGGGAGGGGCAGATACGCAGTATTTT.